This T cell receptor beta chain was sequenced for a study of T cells in localized non-small cell lung cancer. This clone was picked up one time. What it binds is not known. Overall study results and limits: T cell clonality was highest in uninvolved adjacent lung, above tumor. Sequencing was restricted to one tumor region; therefore, heterogeneity remains possible. For the top 100 tumor clones, a median about 50 also appeared in adjacent lung. The study linked higher blood T cell density to longer overall survival.

Data came from immunoSEQ multiplex PCR; TCRdb stores just in-frame clones and leaves some out. The sample has tens of thousands of clones; approximately 90% are singletons. Germline trimming cut 2 bases from V and 7 bases from J; bases unmatched to any gene: 11. CDR3 length equals 16 residues. CDR1 is SGHRS and CDR2 is YFSETQ in the germline V gene. This chain connects TRBV5-1 to TRBJ1-4; TRBD1 aligns across 7 bases. This sample comprised peripheral blood mononuclear cells, obtained before any cancer treatment. This TCR was sampled from a female donor older than 55 with stage II lung adenocarcinoma. The CDR3 nucleotides are TGCGCCAGCAGCTTTAAAACCGGAACAGGGGTTGAAAAACTGTTTTTT. Encoded protein: CASSFKTGTGVEKLFF.